Shown below are 23 T cell receptor beta chains from a single sample sequenced in a study of blood T cell repertoires in COVID-19. Some clones are missing from TCRdb's copy, which holds only in-frame ones; the method was immunoSEQ multiplex PCR. The table includes about 80,000 clones, roughly four fifths detected once. The sample taken for sequencing was peripheral blood. The receptors derive from a man older than 75 with acute or convalescent COVID-19.

This clone has only a few counts. The chain recombines TRBV4-2 with TRBJ1-2; D remains unclear. Trimming shortened V by 0 bases and J by 3 bases, and 14 bases separated the two germline ends. Germline V CDR1 and CDR2: LGHNA, YNFKEQ. The CDR3 runs to 16 residues. The CDR3 bases are TGTGCCAGCAGCCAAGACCCGGCGGGTTGGGACTATGGCTACACCTTC. Translating gives CASSQDPAGWDYGYTF.

This chain connects TRBV5-1 to TRBJ1-4; TRBD1 matches at 7 bases. The J segment lost 3 bases and the V segment lost 4 bases, leaving 6 bases of the junction unmatched. Germline CDR1 reads SGHRS; CDR2 reads YFSETQ. The CDR3 has 15 amino acids. The CDR3 is CASSPTGTANEKLFF. The CDR3 region has the DNA TGCGCCAGCAGCCCTACAGGGACAGCTAATGAAAAACTGTTTTTT.

This sequence joins TRBV6-5 and TRBJ1-2; no clear D gene. This CDR3 is 14 amino acids long. CDR1 MNHEY and CDR2 SVGAGI come from the germline V gene. With 8 bases removed from V and 2 bases from J, the gap between germline ends came to 15 bases. The CDR3 nucleotides read TGTGCCAGCGGACTACGAGACCCCAACTATGGCTACACCTTC. Residues: CASGLRDPNYGYTF.

The chain has TRBV19 and TRBJ2-7, with 7 positions matching TRBD1. Germline CDR1 and CDR2: LNHDA and SQIVND (reference sequence). The length of the CDR3 is 13 residues. With V trimmed by 10 bases and J by 2 bases, 8 bases remained unmatched. The CDR3 bases are TGTGCCACCCAGGACAGGCATACCTACGAGCAGTACTTC. Its protein product is CATQDRHTYEQYF.

Here the CDR3 reads CASSDHRGGPYNEQFF. In DNA form, the CDR3 reads TGTGCCAGCAGCGACCACAGGGGGGGTCCCTACAATGAGCAGTTCTTC. This chain connects TRBV9 to TRBJ2-1, with D possibly being TRBD1 (8 bases). Germline V lookup: CDR1 SGDLS, CDR2 YYNGEE. CDR3 size: 16 residues. V dropped 3 bases and J dropped 2 bases, with 15 bases sitting between them.

In DNA, the CDR3 is TGTGCCACCAGCAGAGATGGGAGCCGAACTAATGAAAAACTGTTTTTT. Its translation: CATSRDGSRTNEKLFF. The J gene is TRBJ1-4, the V gene TRBV15; D uncertain. The CDR3 extends over 16 amino acids. Germline assignment: CDR1 LNHNV and CDR2 YYDKDF (reference sequence). With 0 bases removed from V and 1 base from J, the gap between germline ends came to 9 bases.

The J gene is TRBJ1-2, the V gene TRBV5-1, with TRBD1 identical over 9 bases. CDR3 length: 16 residues. CDR1 is SGHRS and CDR2 is YFSETQ in the germline V gene. The V gene end was trimmed by 6 bases and the J gene end by 1 base; junction bases not matched to a gene: 10. In DNA form, the CDR3 reads TGCGCCAGCAACCCCACCGGGACAGGGAATAACTATGGCTACACCTTC. It yields the protein CASNPTGTGNNYGYTF.

This chain connects TRBV7-3 to TRBJ2-2; D unresolved. This CDR3 spans 11 amino acids. The V end lost 5 bases, the J end lost 6 bases, and 4 bases lay between the germline ends. Germline CDR1 and CDR2: SGHTA and FQGTGA. CDR3 DNA sequence: TGTGCCAGCAGCCTCTCCGGGGAGCTGTTTTTT. Residues: CASSLSGELFF.

The J gene is TRBJ2-5, the V gene TRBV19, with a tentative D call TRBD2 (5 bases). Trimming removed 6 bases from V and 5 bases from J, with 22 bases in between. CDR1 is LNHDA and CDR2 is SQIVND in the germline V gene (reference sequence). The CDR3 totals 16 residues. The CDR3 DNA reads TGTGCCAGTAGCCTCCCCGGACTGACGGGCGGGGAGACCCAGTACTTC. Amino acid sequence: CASSLPGLTGGETQYF.

The rearrangement links TRBV28 to TRBJ2-7; D possibly corresponds to TRBD2 (5 bases). The CDR3 is 14 residues long. Germline assignment: CDR1 MDHEN and CDR2 SYDVKM. The germline V and J ends were trimmed by 6 bases and 0 bases, with 12 bases remaining between them. The CDR3 DNA reads as TGTGCCAGCAGCATGTACCGGGGCTCCTACGAGCAGTACTTC. It is translated as CASSMYRGSYEQYF.

This clone has only one observation. The chain combines TRBV10-2 with TRBJ1-1, with D possibly being TRBD1 (5 bases). The CDR3 is 14 amino acids. The germline gives CDR1 WSHSY, CDR2 SAAADI. Trimming cost V 2 bases and J 1 base, with 8 bases left between them. The CDR3 region is CASSEETGNTEAFF. The CDR3 DNA sequence: TGCGCCAGCAGTGAGGAAACAGGGAACACTGAAGCTTTCTTT.

This clone has just one count. The rearrangement links TRBV24-1 to TRBJ1-2, with D possibly being TRBD1 (6 bases). Deletions cut 2 bases from V and 1 base from J, with 13 bases between. The CDR3 is 16 amino acids. Germline assignment: CDR1 KGHDR and CDR2 SFDVKD. The CDR3 sequence is CATSDSGTRVNYGYTF. The DNA for the CDR3 is TGTGCCACCAGTGATTCGGGGACAAGGGTTAACTATGGCTACACCTTC.

The chain employs TRBV30 and TRBJ1-6; D gene unclear. CDR1 is GTSNPN and CDR2 is SVGIG in the germline V gene (reference sequence). There are 12 residues in the CDR3. Trimming left V 5 bases short and J 7 bases short, with 9 bases between. The CDR3, as DNA: TGTGCCTGGGGGCTTGAGAATTCACCCCTCCACTTT. Translation: CAWGLENSPLHF.

The chain combines TRBV5-6 with TRBJ1-2; TRBD1 aligns across 7 bases. Germline lookup yields CDR1 SGHDT and CDR2 YYEEEE. J gave up 8 bases and V 0 bases, and 10 bases lay outside the gene matches. The CDR3 covers 15 residues. In DNA, the CDR3 is TGTGCCAGCAGCTTGGCGACAGGGAGGTCTAGGGGCTACACCTTC. Its translation is CASSLATGRSRGYTF. Full variable domain (missing parts from reference TRBV5-6 and TRBJ1-2): DAGVTQSPTHLIKTRGQQVTLRCSPKSGHDTVSWYQQALGQGPQFIFQYYEEEERQRGNFPDRFSGHQFPNYSSELNVNALLLGDSALYLCASSLATGRSRGYTFGSGTRLTVV.

J is TRBJ1-2 and V is TRBV24-1, with D perhaps TRBD1 (6 bases). The V end lost 9 bases, the J end lost 4 bases, and 17 bases lay between the germline ends. In germline, CDR1 is KGHDR, CDR2 SFDVKD. The CDR3 extends over 14 amino acids. In DNA form, the CDR3 reads TGTGCCACCGGGGGTTCAGGGGCGGCCTATGGCTACACCTTC. Amino acid sequence: CATGGSGAAYGYTF.

This clone has a handful of counts. V is TRBV19 and J is TRBJ1-1; TRBD1 is a possible D gene (5 bases). The V end lost 7 bases, the J end lost 0 bases, and 12 bases lay between the germline ends. The CDR3 spans 14 residues. Germline CDR1 is LNHDA and CDR2 is SQIVND (reference sequence). The CDR3 nucleotides are TGTGCCAGTACGCAGGGACTCATGAACACTGAAGCTTTCTTT. Its translation is CASTQGLMNTEAFF.

This chain connects TRBV27 to TRBJ2-3, with TRBD1 as a possible D gene (6 bases). This CDR3 region has 16 residues. Germline CDR1 MNHEY, CDR2 SMNVEV (reference sequence). The V end was cut by 3 bases, the J end by 3 bases, with 16 bases between. DNA for the CDR3: TGTGCCAGCAGTTTGGGGGCCGGGTTTAGGACAGATACGCAGTATTTT. Its protein is CASSLGAGFRTDTQYF.

The V gene is TRBV25-1, the J gene TRBJ2-5, with 10 bases fitting TRBD2. The germline V gene encodes CDR1 MGHDK and CDR2 SYGVNS. With 4 bases clipped from V and 2 bases from J, the junction kept 4 bases outside the gene matches. The CDR3 length is 15 residues. As DNA, the CDR3 is TGTGCCAGCAGTGCCTCACTAGCGGGGCAAGAGACCCAGTACTTC. Its protein is CASSASLAGQETQYF.

The chain carries TRBV19 and TRBJ1-2; 9 nucleotides agree with TRBD1. The CDR3 spans 15 residues. Germline CDR1 reads LNHDA; CDR2 reads SQIVND (reference sequence). The V and J ends lost 4 bases and 4 bases, in that order; junction bases with no gene match: 7. In DNA, the CDR3 is TGTGCCAGTAGTAAGGGACAGGGTGGTACCTATGGCTACACCTTC. It is translated as CASSKGQGGTYGYTF. Together with reference TRBV19 and TRBJ1-2, the CDR3 gives the full variable domain: DGGITQSPKYLFRKEGQNVTLSCEQNLNHDAMYWYRQDPGQGLRLIYYSQIVNDFQKGDIAEGYSVSREKKESFPLTVTSAQKNPTAFYLCASSKGQGGTYGYTFGSGTRLTVV.

J is TRBJ1-2 and V is TRBV27; 7 bases are shared with TRBD1. The CDR3 has 14 amino acids. V gave up 6 bases and J gave up 0 bases; unmatched junction bases: 4. Germline V CDR1 and CDR2: MNHEY, SMNVEV (reference sequence). CDR3 sequence: CASRDTGANYGYTF. The DNA for the CDR3 is TGTGCCAGCAGGGATACAGGGGCTAACTATGGCTACACCTTC.

The J gene is TRBJ1-1, the V gene TRBV11-3, with 8 bases identical to TRBD1. Germline lookup yields CDR1 SGHNT and CDR2 YENEEA. The CDR3 covers 12 residues. J gave up 8 bases and V 5 bases, and 4 bases lay outside the gene matches. Here the CDR3 DNA reads TGTGCCAGCAGCACCGGGACAGGAGAAGCTTTCTTT. It codes for CASSTGTGEAFF. Full variable domain (rest looked up from reference TRBV11-3 and TRBJ1-1): EAGVVQSPRYKIIEKKQPVAFWCNPISGHNTLYWYLQNLGQGPELLIRYENEEAVDDSQLPKDRFSAERLKGVDSTLKIQPAELGDSAVYLCASSTGTGEAFFGQGTRLTVV.

The chain combines TRBV7-6 with TRBJ2-3; 8 bases match TRBD1. This CDR3 has 14 amino acids. CDR1 is SGHVS, CDR2 FNYEAQ, per germline. The ends lost 4 bases at V and 4 bases at J; junction bases unmatched: 4. The CDR3 here is CASSSPDRADTQYF. CDR3 DNA: TGTGCCAGCAGCTCCCCGGACAGGGCAGATACGCAGTATTTT.

The J gene is TRBJ2-1, the V gene TRBV6-4; TRBD2 aligns across 13 bases. Germline V gives CDR1 MRHNA, CDR2 SNTAGT. J was trimmed by 7 bases and V by 4 bases; bases with no gene match: 1. The CDR3 has 14 amino acids. The CDR3 nucleotides read TGTGCCAGCAGTGGACTAGCGGGGGGAAATGAGCAGTTCTTC. It translates to CASSGLAGGNEQFF.